The rows below give T cell receptor beta chains drawn from one sample of a study of T cell responses to AZD1222 COVID-19 vaccine. Libraries were prepared by immunoSEQ multiplex PCR; TCRdb keeps only in-frame clonotypes and omits some of them. The sample shows approximately 150,000 clones, around 93% of them seen only once. This specimen was peripheral blood, taken on day 0 of AZD1222 vaccination. Receptor source: an adult in good health. The conserved cysteine and the conserved F or W are not part of the CDR3 here.

v_call: TRBV6-5; cdr3_length: 14; cdr3_aa: ASSLGQGRNNQPQH
v_call: TRBV12-3/TRBV12-4; cdr3_length: 11; cdr3_aa: ASSLRSNEKLF
v_call: TRBV7-2; cdr3_length: 13; cdr3_aa: ASSSLGGGGTEAF
v_call: TRBV11-3; cdr3_length: 14; cdr3_aa: ASSLGAEWRAYGYT
v_call: TRBV10-3; cdr3_length: 13; cdr3_aa: AISESTGWDTEAF
v_call: TRBV29-1; cdr3_length: 11; cdr3_aa: SGQGAHLDEQY
v_call: TRBV5-1; cdr3_length: 12; cdr3_aa: ASSLDRLNTEAF
v_call: TRBV5-1; cdr3_length: 11; cdr3_aa: ASTPTAQETQY
v_call: TRBV2; cdr3_length: 13; cdr3_aa: ASRDVWDRAYEQY
v_call: TRBV4-2; cdr3_length: 13; cdr3_aa: ASSRFLGGTYEQY
v_call: TRBV6-5; cdr3_length: 10; cdr3_aa: ASFRGKTEAF
v_call: TRBV14; cdr3_length: 12; cdr3_aa: ASSQLGQNYGYT
v_call: TRBV27; cdr3_length: 12; cdr3_aa: ASSPRDVAYEQY
v_call: TRBV29-1; cdr3_length: 13; cdr3_aa: SAYLATRSIYGYT
v_call: TRBV7-8; cdr3_length: 15; cdr3_aa: ASSRGPGLAGTDTQY
v_call: TRBV5-4; cdr3_length: 10; cdr3_aa: ASSLGVHEQF
v_call: TRBV7-6; cdr3_length: 13; cdr3_aa: ASSPGGSGANVLT
v_call: TRBV14; cdr3_length: 15; cdr3_aa: ASSQERAREEGEKLF
v_call: TRBV20-1; cdr3_length: 7; cdr3_aa: SDPIGYT
v_call: TRBV7-6; cdr3_length: 12; cdr3_aa: ASSSRDTYQPQH
v_call: TRBV3-1/TRBV3-2; cdr3_length: 12; cdr3_aa: ASSPSGGLREQY